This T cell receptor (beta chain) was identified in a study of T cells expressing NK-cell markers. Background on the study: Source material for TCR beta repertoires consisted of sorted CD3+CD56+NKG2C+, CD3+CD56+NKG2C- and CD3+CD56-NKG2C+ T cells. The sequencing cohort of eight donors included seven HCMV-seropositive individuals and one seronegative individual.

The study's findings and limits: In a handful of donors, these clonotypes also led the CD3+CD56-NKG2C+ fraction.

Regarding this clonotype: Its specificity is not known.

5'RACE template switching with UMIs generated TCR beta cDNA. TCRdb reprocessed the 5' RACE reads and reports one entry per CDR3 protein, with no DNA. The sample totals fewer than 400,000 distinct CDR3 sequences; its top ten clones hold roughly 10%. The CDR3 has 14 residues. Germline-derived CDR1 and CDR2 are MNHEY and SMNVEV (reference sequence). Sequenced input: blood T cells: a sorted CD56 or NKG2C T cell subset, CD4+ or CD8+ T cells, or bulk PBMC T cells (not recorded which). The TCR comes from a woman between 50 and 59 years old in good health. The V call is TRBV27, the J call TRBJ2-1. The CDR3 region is CASSPTPRNNEQFF.